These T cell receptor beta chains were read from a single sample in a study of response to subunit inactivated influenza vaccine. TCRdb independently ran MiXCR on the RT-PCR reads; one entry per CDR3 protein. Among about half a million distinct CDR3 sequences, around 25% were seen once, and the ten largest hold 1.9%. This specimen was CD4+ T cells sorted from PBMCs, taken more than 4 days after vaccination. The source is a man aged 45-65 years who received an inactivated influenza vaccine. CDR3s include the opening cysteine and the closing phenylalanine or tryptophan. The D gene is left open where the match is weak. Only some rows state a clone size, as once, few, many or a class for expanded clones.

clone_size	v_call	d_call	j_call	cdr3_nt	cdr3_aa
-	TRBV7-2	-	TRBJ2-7	TGTGCCAGCAGCAGATTACGGAGTGTGGAGCAGTACTTC	CASSRLRSVEQYF
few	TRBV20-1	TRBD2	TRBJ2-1	TGCAGTGCTAGCGGGACTAGCGGGAGAGCGAGTGAGCAGTTCTTC	CSASGTSGRASEQFF
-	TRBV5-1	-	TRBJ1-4	TGCGCCAGCAGCCCCCGCGGAGGGGGGCTGAATGAAAAACTGTTTTTT	CASSPRGGGLNEKLFF
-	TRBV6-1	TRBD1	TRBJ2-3	TGTGCCAGCAAGGAGGCAGGGGGCGGAGGCACAGATACGCAGTATTTT	CASKEAGGGGTDTQYF
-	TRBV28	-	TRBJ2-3	TGTGCCAGCAGTTCCGAGACTAGAACAGATACGCAGTATTTT	CASSSETRTDTQYF
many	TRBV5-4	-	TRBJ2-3	TGTGCCAGCAGCTTGGAACGGCCAGATACGCAGTATTTT	CASSLERPDTQYF
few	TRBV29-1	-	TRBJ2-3	TGCAGCGTTATCAGGTCCACAGATACGCAGTATTTT	CSVIRSTDTQYF
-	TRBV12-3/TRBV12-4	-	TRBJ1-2	TGTGCCAGCAGCTCGGACAGTCGGTACTATGGCTACACCTTC	CASSSDSRYYGYTF
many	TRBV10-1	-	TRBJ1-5	TGCGCCAGCAGTGAGTACAGGGTGGGGGCCGGGGGAAGCAATCAGCCCCAGCATTTT	CASSEYRVGAGGSNQPQHF
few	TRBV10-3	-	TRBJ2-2	TGTGCCATGCGAGGGACCGGGGAGCTGTTTTTT	CAMRGTGELFF
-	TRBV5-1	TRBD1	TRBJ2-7	TGCGCCAGCAGCTTACAGGGGGGAAGGTACGAGCAGTACTTC	CASSLQGGRYEQYF
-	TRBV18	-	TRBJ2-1	TGTGCCAGCTCACCGAGCCTTACCCACAATGAGCAGTTCTTC	CASSPSLTHNEQFF
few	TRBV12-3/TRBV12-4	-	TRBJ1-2	TGTGCCAGCAGCCATAATACCGCCGGGGGTAACTATGGCTACACCTTC	CASSHNTAGGNYGYTF
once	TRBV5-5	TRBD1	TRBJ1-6	TGTGCCAGCAGCTTGGGACAGGGGGCAGGGAATTCACCCCTCCACTTT	CASSLGQGAGNSPLHF
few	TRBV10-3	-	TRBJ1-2	TGTGCCATCAGTGAGTCGGGGACATCGTATGACTACACCTTC	CAISESGTSYDYTF
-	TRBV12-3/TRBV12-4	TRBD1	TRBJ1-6	TGTGCCAGCGGACAGGGAACAGGATCACCCCTCCACTTT	CASGQGTGSPLHF
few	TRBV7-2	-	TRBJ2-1	TGTGCCAGCAGCCAGGCCTCAGTGCAGTTCTTC	CASSQASVQFF
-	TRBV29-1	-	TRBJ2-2	TGCAGCGTAGGGACCATCGGGGAGCTGTTTTTT	CSVGTIGELFF
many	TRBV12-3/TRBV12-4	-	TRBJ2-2	TGTGCCAGCAGCCAAGGAGGGGAGCTGTTTTTT	CASSQGGELFF
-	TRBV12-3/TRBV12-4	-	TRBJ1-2	TGTGCCAGCAGTTCGGGGAAGGGCTATGGCTACACCTTC	CASSSGKGYGYTF
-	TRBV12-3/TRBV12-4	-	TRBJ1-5	TGTGCCAGCAGTCCGGGGGGGGGAAACAATCAGCCCCAGCATTTT	CASSPGGGNNQPQHF
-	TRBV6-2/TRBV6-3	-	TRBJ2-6	TGTGCCAGCAGTTACGCGTCCTCTGGGGCCAACGTCCTGACTTTC	CASSYASSGANVLTF
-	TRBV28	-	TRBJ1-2	TGTGCCAGCAGCGTAGAGTCCGGGGGGGACTGGGGCTACACCTTC	CASSVESGGDWGYTF
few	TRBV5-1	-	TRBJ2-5	TGCGCCAGCAGCACCGCTCGCCCTCAAGAGACCCAGTACTTC	CASSTARPQETQYF
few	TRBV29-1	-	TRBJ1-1	TGCAGCGTTGAGGGCAGGGTTTACACTGAAGCTTTCTTT	CSVEGRVYTEAFF
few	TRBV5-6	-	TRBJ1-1	TGTGCCAGCAGTTCAATGGGGGGGCCCACTGAAGCTTTCTTT	CASSSMGGPTEAFF
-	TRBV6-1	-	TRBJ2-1	TGTGCCAGCAGTGACCCCAGGTACAATGAGCAGTTCTTC	CASSDPRYNEQFF
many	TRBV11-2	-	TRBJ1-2	TGTGCCAGCAGCTTGGACCAGGGTCTCTATGGCTACACCTTC	CASSLDQGLYGYTF
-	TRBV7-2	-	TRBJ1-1	TGTGCCAGCAGCTTAGGGGTAGTGGGGGGAACTGAAGCTTTCTTT	CASSLGVVGGTEAFF
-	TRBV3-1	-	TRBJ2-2	TGTGCCAGCAGCCCCCCCCGGGGCTGGGGGGAGCTGTTTTTT	CASSPPRGWGELFF
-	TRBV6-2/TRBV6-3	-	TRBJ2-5	TGTGCCAGCAGTTACTCTCTGGGGGGATTGGTGGAGACCCAGTACTTC	CASSYSLGGLVETQYF
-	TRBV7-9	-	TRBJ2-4	TGTGCCAGCAGCTTAGATGGGAACATTCAGTACTTC	CASSLDGNIQYF
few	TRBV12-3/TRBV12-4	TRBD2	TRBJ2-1	TGTGCCAGCAAAAAAGGACTAGTTGAGCAGTTCTTC	CASKKGLVEQFF
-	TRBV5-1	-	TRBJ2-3	TGCGCCAGCAGCTTGGCATCAGTAGATACGCAGTATTTT	CASSLASVDTQYF
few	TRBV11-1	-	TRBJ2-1	TGTGCCAGCAGCTTAGGCCAGCATCACAATGAGCAGTTCTTC	CASSLGQHHNEQFF
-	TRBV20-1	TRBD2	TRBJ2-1	TGCAGTGCTAGCCCCGGGACTAGCGGGGGGCGGCGGGCCTACAATGAGCAGTTCTTC	CSASPGTSGGRRAYNEQFF
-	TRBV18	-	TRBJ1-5	TGTGCCAGCAGTCCCGGGACCAATCAGCCCCAGCATTTT	CASSPGTNQPQHF
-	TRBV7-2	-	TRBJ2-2	TGTGCCAGCACTTATAGGGGGATGAACACCGGGGAGCTGTTTTTT	CASTYRGMNTGELFF
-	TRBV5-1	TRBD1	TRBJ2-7	TGCGCCAGCAGCTTGGCCGCGGACAGGGGCTACGAGCAGTACTTC	CASSLAADRGYEQYF
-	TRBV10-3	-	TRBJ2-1	TGTGCCACCCAGGAAACCAATGAGCAGTTCTTC	CATQETNEQFF
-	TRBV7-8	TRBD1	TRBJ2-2	TGTGCCAGCAGCCCATCGACAGGGGCCTACACCGGGGAGCTGTTTTTT	CASSPSTGAYTGELFF
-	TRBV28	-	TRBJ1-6	TGTGCCAGCAGTTTATGGGGACGGAATAATTCACCCCTCCACTTT	CASSLWGRNNSPLHF
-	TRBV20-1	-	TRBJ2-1	TGCAGAGCGCAGAAGGGAGGAAAGCAGTTCTTC	CRAQKGGKQFF
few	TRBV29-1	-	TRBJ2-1	TGCAGCGTTGACCGCTCTTTCTCCTACAATGAGCAGTTCTTC	CSVDRSFSYNEQFF
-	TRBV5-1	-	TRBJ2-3	TGCGCCAGCAGCTTGTCGGAGAGCACAGATACGCAGTATTTT	CASSLSESTDTQYF
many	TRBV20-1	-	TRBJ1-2	TGCAGTGCCACGGGGGGGGGCAACTATGGCTACACCTTC	CSATGGGNYGYTF
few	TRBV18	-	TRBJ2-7	TGTGCCAGCTCACCACTTGTGGCGGTCCCCTACGAGCAGTACTTC	CASSPLVAVPYEQYF
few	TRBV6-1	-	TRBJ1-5	TGTGCCAGCAGGCCCCCCGGTCAGAGGAATCAGCCCCAGCATTTT	CASRPPGQRNQPQHF
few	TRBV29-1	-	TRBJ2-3	TGCAGCGTCGCAGGTACAGGGAGCACAGATACGCAGTATTTT	CSVAGTGSTDTQYF
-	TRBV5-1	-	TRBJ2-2	TGCGCCAGCAGCTCCAGGGCGGCCACCGGGGAGCTGTTTTTT	CASSSRAATGELFF
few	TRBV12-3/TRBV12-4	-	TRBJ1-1	TGTGCCAGCAGGGACACAGGGACTGAAGCTTTCTTT	CASRDTGTEAFF
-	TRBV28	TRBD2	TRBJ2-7	TGTGCCAGCAGTTTACAGGGAGGGACTAGAAGTAATTTC	CASSLQGGTRSNF
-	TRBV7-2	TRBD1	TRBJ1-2	TGTGCCAGCAGCCGGACCGGGACAGGGGACTATGGCTACACCTTC	CASSRTGTGDYGYTF
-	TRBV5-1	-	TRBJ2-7	TGCGCCAGCAGCTTGCAATCGGACTCCTACGAGCAGTACTTC	CASSLQSDSYEQYF